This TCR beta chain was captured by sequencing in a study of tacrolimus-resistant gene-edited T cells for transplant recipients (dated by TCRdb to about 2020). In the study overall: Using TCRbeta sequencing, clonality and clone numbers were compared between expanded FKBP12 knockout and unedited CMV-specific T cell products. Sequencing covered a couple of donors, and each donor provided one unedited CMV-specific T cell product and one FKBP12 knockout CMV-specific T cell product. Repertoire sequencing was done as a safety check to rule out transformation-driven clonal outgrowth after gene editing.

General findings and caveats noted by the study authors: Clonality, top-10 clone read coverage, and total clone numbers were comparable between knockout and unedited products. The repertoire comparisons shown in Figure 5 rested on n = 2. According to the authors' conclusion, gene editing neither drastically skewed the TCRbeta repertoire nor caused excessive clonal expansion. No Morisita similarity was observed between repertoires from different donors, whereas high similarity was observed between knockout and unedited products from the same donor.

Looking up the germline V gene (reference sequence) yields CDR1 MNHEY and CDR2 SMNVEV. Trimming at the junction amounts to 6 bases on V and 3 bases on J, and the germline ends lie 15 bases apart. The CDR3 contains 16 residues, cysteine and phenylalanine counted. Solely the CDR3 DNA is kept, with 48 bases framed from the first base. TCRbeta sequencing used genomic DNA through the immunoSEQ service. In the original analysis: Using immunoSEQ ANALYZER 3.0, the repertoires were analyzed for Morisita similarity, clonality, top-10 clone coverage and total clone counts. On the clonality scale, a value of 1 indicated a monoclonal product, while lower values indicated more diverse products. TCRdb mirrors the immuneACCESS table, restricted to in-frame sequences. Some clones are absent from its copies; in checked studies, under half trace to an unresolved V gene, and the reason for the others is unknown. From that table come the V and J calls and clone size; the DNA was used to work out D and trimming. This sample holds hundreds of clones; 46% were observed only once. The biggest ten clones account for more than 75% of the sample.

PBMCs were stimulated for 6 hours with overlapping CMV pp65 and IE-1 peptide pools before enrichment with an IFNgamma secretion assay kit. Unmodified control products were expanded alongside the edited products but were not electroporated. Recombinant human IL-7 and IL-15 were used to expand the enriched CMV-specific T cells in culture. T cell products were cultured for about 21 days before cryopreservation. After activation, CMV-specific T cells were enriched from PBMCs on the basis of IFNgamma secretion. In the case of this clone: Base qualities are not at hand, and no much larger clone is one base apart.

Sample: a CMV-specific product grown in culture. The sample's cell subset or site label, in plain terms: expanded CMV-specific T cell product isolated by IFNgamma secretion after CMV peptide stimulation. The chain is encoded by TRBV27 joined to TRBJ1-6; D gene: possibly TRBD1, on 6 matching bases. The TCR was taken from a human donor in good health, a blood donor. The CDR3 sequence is CASSSLGTSYNSPLHF. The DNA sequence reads TGTGCCAGCAGCTCTCTCGGGACAAGCTATAATTCACCCCTCCACTTT.